Included here is one T cell receptor beta chain sequence, with context. Antigen: not known. Looked up from germline, CDR1 is SEHNR and CDR2 is FQNEAQ (reference sequence). The V and J ends lost 4 bases and 5 bases, in that order; junction bases with no gene match: 16. The CDR3 length is 18 residues. The data are from a study of siplizumab effects on memory and regulatory T cells. The study's findings and limits: Suppressive function of proliferating Tregs from siplizumab cultures was not confirmed. Unstimulated naive T cells seemed to show more diversity than memory cells did, and they also seemed to be among the major contributors to the alloresponse.

Profiling relied on immunoSEQ multiplex PCR, and the TCRdb table lists in-frame clones only, not all of them. The table lists some 80,000 clones, approximately 95% of them singletons. J is TRBJ2-7 and V is TRBV7-9, with 11 bases matching TRBD2. Sequencing used CD8+ T cells sorted from blood. This TCR was recovered from a human donor in good health. CDR3: CASSYDPLASGRINEQYF. For the CDR3, the DNA is TGTGCCAGCAGCTACGACCCTTTGGCTAGCGGGAGGATTAACGAGCAGTACTTC. The full variable domain, its missing parts supplied by reference TRBV7-9 and TRBJ2-7, is DTGVSQNPRHKITKRGQNVTFRCDPISEHNRLYWYRQTLGQGPEFLTYFQNEAQLEKSRLLSDRFSAERPKGSFSTLEIQRTEQGDSAMYLCASSYDPLASGRINEQYFGPGTRLTVT.